This T cell receptor beta chain was observed in a study of vaccination effects on CD4 cells after COVID-19 (dated by TCRdb to 2022 to 2024). About the investigation overall: The ViraFEST assay stimulated PBMC with viral peptide pools and then used TCR sequencing to identify antigen-specific CD4+ T cell clonotypes by expansion. Participants received two doses of either the BNT162b2 or the mRNA-1273 mRNA SARS-CoV-2 vaccine. Each well held some 1.9 million PBMC cultured in IMDM containing 5% human AB serum, roughly 9.6 IU/ml IL-2 and gentamicin, along with around 11 ug/ml peptides. In both COVID-19 convalescent patients and infection-naive vaccine recipients, the study compared SARS-CoV-2 spike-specific CD4+ TCR repertoires from before mRNA vaccination with those from after it. Altogether, 10 COVID-19 convalescent patients and a few SARS-CoV-2-naive healthy vaccine recipients made up the full study. The Oncomine TCR Beta short-read assay on an Illumina iSeq 100 was used to sequence cultures from other donors in the study.

Broad study findings and their caveats: In healthy vaccine recipients, vaccine-induced clones were almost all SARS-CoV-2 mono-reactive, with only 1 of 255 cross-reactive with common cold coronaviruses. Both infection-induced and vaccine-induced clones contracted markedly at late post-vaccination timepoints, which is consistent with waning T cell responses. The study was limited by a small number of convalescent patients and lacked early post-infection timepoints.

Library method: the immunoSEQ multiplex PCR assay. DNA from the cultured and isolated CD4+ T cells underwent TCR beta CDR3 sequencing. Per the authors' processing: Non-productive TCR sequences were discarded, and reads were trimmed to the CDR3 region, with only CDR3s of 7 or more amino acids retained. Antigen-specific clonotypes were identified with the MANAFEST web app by comparing expansion in peptide wells against reference cultures. To be called positive, a clone needed expansion at FDR<0.05 compared with the reference and with all other wells, an odds ratio greater than 5, and a frequency greater than 0.1% in two replicate wells. Clonotypes significantly expanded in SARS-CoV-2 spike wells and in at least one common cold coronavirus spike condition were defined as cross-reactive. Levenshtein distance calculated with the stringdist R package was used to assess CDR3 similarity, and unrooted trees were constructed with ape in R 3.6.1. Held by TCRdb, this immuneACCESS table contains in-frame sequences only and omits some clones. Under half of the omission traces to an unresolved V gene where checked; the cause of the rest is unknown. The V and J calls and clone size were taken over from that table, and D and trimming were inferred from the DNA. Recorded for this sample are around 26,000 clones; roughly 73% of them occurred a single time. Roughly 9.6% of the sample rests with the top ten.

After approximately eleven days of culture, CD4+ T cells were isolated with the EasySep CD4+ T cell isolation kit. Healthy vaccine recipients had no prior SARS-CoV-2 infection, confirmed by negative nucleocapsid antibodies before and after vaccination. Half of the culture medium was replaced with fresh IL-2-containing medium on days 3 and 7. Unless otherwise noted, each peptide stimulation condition was cultured in triplicate wells. Using Ficoll-Paque Plus gradient centrifugation, PBMC were separated from whole blood and then either used fresh or cryopreserved at -140C. The QIAamp micro DNA kit was used to extract genomic DNA from the cultured CD4+ T cells. A word on this clone: Which antigen it targets is not known. The input lacks base qualities; no much larger clone sits a single base away.

Counted from cysteine to phenylalanine, this CDR3 has 15 amino acids. The kept DNA is CDR3 alone, 45 bases in frame from the first base. For this chain, trimming is 8 bases at the V end and 4 bases at the J end, and the number of junction bases without a gene match is 9. The CDR1 and CDR2 encoded by the germline V gene are SNHLY and FYNNEI. The rearranged chain carries TRBV2 and TRBJ2-2; 8 bases in the middle match TRBD2. The source is a human donor who received a COVID-19 vaccine. The sample was CD4+ T cells from PBMCs cultured without peptide, taken before COVID-19 vaccination. The CDR3 region: CASAPGGTRTGELFF. DNA sequence: TGTGCCAGCGCCCCGGGGGGGACACGCACCGGGGAGCTGTTTTTT.